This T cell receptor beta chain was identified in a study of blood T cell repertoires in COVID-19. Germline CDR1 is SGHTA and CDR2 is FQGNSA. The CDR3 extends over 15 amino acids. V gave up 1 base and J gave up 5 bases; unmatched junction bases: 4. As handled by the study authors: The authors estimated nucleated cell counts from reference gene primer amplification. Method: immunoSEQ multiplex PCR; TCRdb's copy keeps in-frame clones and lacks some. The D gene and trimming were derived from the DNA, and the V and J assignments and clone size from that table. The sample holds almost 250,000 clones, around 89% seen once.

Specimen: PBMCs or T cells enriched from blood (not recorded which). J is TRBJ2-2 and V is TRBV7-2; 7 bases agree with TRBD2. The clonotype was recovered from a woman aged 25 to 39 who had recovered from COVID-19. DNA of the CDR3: TGTGCCAGCAGCTTAGACGGGAGGAGGACCGGGGAGCTGTTTTTT. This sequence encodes CASSLDGRRTGELFF.